This passage covers 10 T cell receptor beta chains from one sample sequenced in a study of shared clonotypes between healthy human individuals. Sequencing was performed with immunoSEQ multiplex PCR; in TCRdb, only in-frame clones are kept and a portion is missing. The data contain more than 2,000,000 clones, 80% to 95% of them singletons. Sequences were obtained from naive CD4+ T cells from PBMCs. The subset: CD45RA+ positively selected. These receptor sequences come from a man younger than 35 in good health. Some clones in this sample may be carry-over from other donors' samples.

About this clone itself: The identical CDR3 is also encoded by other nucleotide sequences in the sample. CDR3 nucleotides: TGCGCCAGCAGTACCGGGACGGCTACCTACGAGCAGTACTTC. Translation: CASSTGTATYEQYF. The chain couples TRBV5-1 to TRBJ2-7; D may correspond to TRBD1 or TRBD2 (5 bases each). The germline V and J ends were trimmed by 5 bases and 2 bases, with 14 bases remaining between them. The germline V gene has CDR1 SGHRS and CDR2 YFSETQ. CDR3 length equals 14 residues.

This clone appeared once. The same CDR3 also results from other DNA sequences found in this sample. CDR3 nucleotides: TGTGCCAGCAGTCTCAGGGGGCGATTGAATGAGCAGTTCTTC. This codes for CASSLRGRLNEQFF. The V gene is TRBV27, the J gene TRBJ2-1; 8 bases match TRBD1. CDR3 length equals 14 residues. Losses at the gene ends were 5 bases for V and 7 bases for J; bases not matched to a gene: 7. CDR1 is MNHEY and CDR2 is SMNVEV in the germline V gene (reference sequence).

The chain employs TRBV27 and TRBJ2-7; 8 bases are shared with TRBD2. Germline V CDR1 and CDR2: MNHEY, SMNVEV (reference sequence). Losses at the gene ends were 5 bases for V and 5 bases for J; bases not matched to a gene: 17. The CDR3 extends over 17 amino acids. The CDR3 protein is CASSEGTRRLKSHEQYF. CDR3 coding DNA: TGTGCCAGCAGTGAAGGGACTAGGAGGTTGAAGTCCCACGAGCAGTACTTC.

For this clone: Additional DNA sequences in this sample encode the identical CDR3. This sequence joins TRBV29-1 and TRBJ1-1, with a tentative D call TRBD1 (5 bases). Germline V gene data show CDR1 as SQVTM and CDR2 as ANQGSEA. The ends were cut back, 4 bases at V and 0 bases at J, with 9 bases in the middle. The CDR3 extends over 13 amino acids. This CDR3 is CSVVRQLNTEAFF. The DNA for the CDR3 is TGCAGCGTTGTACGACAGCTGAACACTGAAGCTTTCTTT.

The V and J genes are TRBV7-3 and TRBJ2-1; D might be TRBD2 (6 bases). Germline loops: CDR1 SGHTA, CDR2 FQGTGA. This CDR3 comprises 15 residues. Trimming pared 4 bases from V and 6 bases from J, leaving 16 bases between. The CDR3 coding sequence is TGTGCCAGCAGCTCACCGGGACTCTTTGCCAATGAGCAGTTCTTC. Its translation: CASSSPGLFANEQFF.

The V and J genes are TRBV4-1 and TRBJ2-5, with TRBD2 matching over 13 bases. V gave up 2 bases and J gave up 2 bases; unmatched junction bases: 11. Germline V lookup: CDR1 MGHRA, CDR2 YSYEKL. This CDR3 region has 19 residues. The CDR3 DNA reads TGCGCCAGCAGCCAAAGCCAACTAGCGGGAGGGCCAGGGCAAGAGACCCAGTACTTC. Protein product: CASSQSQLAGGPGQETQYF.

This clone was counted between two and nine times. V is TRBV7-9 and J is TRBJ1-5; D unclear. Germline V CDR1 and CDR2: SEHNR, FQNEAQ (reference sequence). The V gene lost 2 bases and the J gene lost 1 base, with 3 bases spanning the gap. The CDR3 loop spans 13 amino acids. This chain's CDR3 is CASSLMSNQPQHF. DNA for the CDR3: TGTGCCAGCAGCTTAATGAGCAATCAGCCCCAGCATTTT.

The chain links TRBV6-1 to TRBJ2-7; TRBD1 matches at 7 bases. Losses at the gene ends were 6 bases for V and 5 bases for J; bases not matched to a gene: 10. CDR3 length: 14 residues. CDR1 and CDR2 (germline): MNHNS, SASEGT. The CDR3, as DNA: TGTGCCAGCAGAGAACAGGGGACAGTGAACGAGCAGTACTTC. This codes for CASREQGTVNEQYF.

The genes are TRBV9 and TRBJ2-5; D unclear. V dropped 2 bases and J dropped 1 base, with 12 bases sitting between them. This CDR3 contains 15 residues. The germline CDR1 and CDR2 sequences are SGDLS and YYNGEE. The chain's CDR3 is CASSVAPRTQETQYF. CDR3 bases: TGTGCCAGCAGCGTGGCCCCACGGACCCAAGAGACCCAGTACTTC.

In DNA form, the CDR3 reads TGCAGCACACGGGGGCCGACCTACGAGCAGTACTTC. Translation: CSTRGPTYEQYF. The chain links TRBV29-1 to TRBJ2-7; D possibly uses TRBD1 or TRBD2 (6 bases each). In germline, CDR1 is SQVTM, CDR2 ANQGSEA. V dropped 8 bases and J dropped 2 bases, with 13 bases sitting between them. This CDR3 has 12 amino acids.